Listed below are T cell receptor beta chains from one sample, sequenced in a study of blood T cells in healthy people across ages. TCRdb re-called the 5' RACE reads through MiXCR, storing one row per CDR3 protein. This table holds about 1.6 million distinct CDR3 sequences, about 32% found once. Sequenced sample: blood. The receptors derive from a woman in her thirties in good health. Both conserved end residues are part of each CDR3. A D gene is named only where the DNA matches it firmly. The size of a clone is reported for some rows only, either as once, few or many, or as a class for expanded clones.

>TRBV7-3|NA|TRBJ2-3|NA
TGTGCCAGCAGCCCCCCTTGGCCCTCTGGGGCACAAGATACGCAGTATTTT
CASSPPWPSGAQDTQYF
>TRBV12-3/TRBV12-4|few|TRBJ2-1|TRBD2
TGTGCCAGCAGTTTGGTAGCGGGACATTTCGATGAGCAGTTCTTC
CASSLVAGHFDEQFF
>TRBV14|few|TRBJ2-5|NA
TGTGCCAGCTCGCCAGCCACAGGCGGACTCAAGGAGCAGTACTTC
CASSPATGGLKEQYF
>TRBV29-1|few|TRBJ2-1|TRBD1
TGCAGCGTTGACTCGGGACAGCTCTACAATGAGCAGTTCTTC
CSVDSGQLYNEQFF
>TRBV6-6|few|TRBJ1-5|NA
TGTGCCAGCAGTTACCTTGGACAAGACCATCAGCCCCAGCATTTT
CASSYLGQDHQPQHF
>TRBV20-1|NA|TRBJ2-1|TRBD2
TGCAGTGCTAGAGCCGGGACTAGCGGGGGGAATGAGCAGTTCTTC
CSARAGTSGGNEQFF
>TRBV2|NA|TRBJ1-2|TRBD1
TGTGCCAGCAGTGTACCGACAGGGGGCTTTTATGGCTACACCTTC
CASSVPTGGFYGYTF
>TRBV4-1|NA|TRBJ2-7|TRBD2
TGCGCCCGCAGCCCCGAACTAGCGGGGGGCTACGAGCAGTACTTC
CARSPELAGGYEQYF
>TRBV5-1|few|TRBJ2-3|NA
TGCGCCAGCAGCTTGAATCGGCGGGCCCCGTCCGATACGCAGTATTTT
CASSLNRRAPSDTQYF
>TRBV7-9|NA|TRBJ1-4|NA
TGTGCCAGCAGCTCCTCAGCCCTTGAAAAACTGTTTTTT
CASSSSALEKLFF
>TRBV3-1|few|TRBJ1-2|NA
TGTGCCAGCAGCCAACATCCGGGACTCTATGGCTACACCTTC
CASSQHPGLYGYTF